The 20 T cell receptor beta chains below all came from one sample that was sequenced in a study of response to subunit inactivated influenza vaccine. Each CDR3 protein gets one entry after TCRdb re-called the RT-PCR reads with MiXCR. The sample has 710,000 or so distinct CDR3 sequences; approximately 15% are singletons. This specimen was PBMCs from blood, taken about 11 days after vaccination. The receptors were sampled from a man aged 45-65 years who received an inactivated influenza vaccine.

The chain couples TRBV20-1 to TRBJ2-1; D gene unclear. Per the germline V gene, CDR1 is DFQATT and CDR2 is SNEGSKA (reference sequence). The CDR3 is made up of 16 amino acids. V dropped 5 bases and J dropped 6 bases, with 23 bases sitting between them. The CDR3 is CSASTGRKHISNEQFF. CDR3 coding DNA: TGCAGTGCTTCGACCGGGCGCAAACATATCAGCAATGAGCAGTTCTTC.

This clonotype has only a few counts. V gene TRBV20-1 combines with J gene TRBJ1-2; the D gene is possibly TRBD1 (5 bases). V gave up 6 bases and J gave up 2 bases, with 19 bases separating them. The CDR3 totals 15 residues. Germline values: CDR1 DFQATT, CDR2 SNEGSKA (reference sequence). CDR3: CSATTMTATNYGYTF. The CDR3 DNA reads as TGCAGTGCAACGACTATGACAGCTACGAACTATGGCTACACCTTC.

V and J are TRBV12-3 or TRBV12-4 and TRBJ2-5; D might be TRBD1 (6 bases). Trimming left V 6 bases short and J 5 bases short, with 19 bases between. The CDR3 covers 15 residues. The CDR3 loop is CASRRAGERRETQYF. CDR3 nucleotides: TGTGCCAGCAGACGAGCAGGGGAACGTAGGGAGACCCAGTACTTC.

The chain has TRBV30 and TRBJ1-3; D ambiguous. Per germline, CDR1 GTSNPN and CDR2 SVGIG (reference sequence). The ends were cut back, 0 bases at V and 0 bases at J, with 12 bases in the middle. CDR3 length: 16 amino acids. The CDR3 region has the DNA TGTGCCTGGAGTGTTGGTCTAAAGGTCTCTGGAAACACCATATATTTT. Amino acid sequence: CAWSVGLKVSGNTIYF. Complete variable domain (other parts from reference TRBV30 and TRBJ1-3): SQTIHQWPATLVQPVGSPLSLECTVEGTSNPNLYWYRQAAGRGLQLLFYSVGIGQISSEVPQNLSASRPQDRQFILSSKKLLLSDSGFYLCAWSVGLKVSGNTIYFGEGSWLTVV.

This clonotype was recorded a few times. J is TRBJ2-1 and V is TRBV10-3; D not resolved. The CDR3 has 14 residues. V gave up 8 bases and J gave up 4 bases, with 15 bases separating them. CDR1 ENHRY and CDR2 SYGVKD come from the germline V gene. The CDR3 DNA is TGTGCCATCTCTGGTCGGCCACCATACAATGAGCAGTTCTTC. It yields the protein CAISGRPPYNEQFF.

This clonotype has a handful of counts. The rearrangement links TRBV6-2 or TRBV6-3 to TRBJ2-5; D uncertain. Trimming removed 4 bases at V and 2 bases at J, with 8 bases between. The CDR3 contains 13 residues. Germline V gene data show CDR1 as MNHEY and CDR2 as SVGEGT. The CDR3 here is CASSFLGQETQYF. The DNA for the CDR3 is TGTGCCAGCAGTTTTTTAGGTCAAGAGACCCAGTACTTC.

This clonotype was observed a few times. CDR3 in amino acids: CASRPFYNEQFF. In DNA form, the CDR3 reads TGTGCCAGCAGACCTTTTTACAATGAGCAGTTCTTC. V and J are TRBV2 and TRBJ2-1; no clear D. The V end lost 6 bases, the J end lost 4 bases, and 7 bases lay between the germline ends. Germline V gene lookup returns CDR1 SNHLY and CDR2 FYNNEI. The CDR3 contains 12 residues.

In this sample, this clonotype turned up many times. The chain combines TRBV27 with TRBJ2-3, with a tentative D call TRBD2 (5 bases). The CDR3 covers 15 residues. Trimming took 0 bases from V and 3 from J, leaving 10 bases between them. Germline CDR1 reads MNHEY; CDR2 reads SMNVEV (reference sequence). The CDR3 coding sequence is TGTGCCAGCAGTTTATCGTACGGCGGGACAGATACGCAGTATTTT. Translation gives CASSLSYGGTDTQYF.

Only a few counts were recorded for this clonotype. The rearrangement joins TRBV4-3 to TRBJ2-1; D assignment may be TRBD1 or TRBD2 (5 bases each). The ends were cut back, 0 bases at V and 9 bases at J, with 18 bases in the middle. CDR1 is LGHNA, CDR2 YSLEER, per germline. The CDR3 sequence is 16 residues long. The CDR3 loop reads CASSQDIRADGAEQFF. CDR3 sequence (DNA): TGCGCCAGCAGCCAAGATATCCGAGCCGACGGGGCTGAGCAGTTCTTC.

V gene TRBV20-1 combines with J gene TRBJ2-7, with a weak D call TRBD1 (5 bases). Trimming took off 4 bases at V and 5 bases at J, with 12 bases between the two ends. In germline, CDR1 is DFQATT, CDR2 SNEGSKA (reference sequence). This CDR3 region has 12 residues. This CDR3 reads CSATKIRDEQYF. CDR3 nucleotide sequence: TGCAGTGCTACAAAAATCAGGGACGAGCAGTACTTC.

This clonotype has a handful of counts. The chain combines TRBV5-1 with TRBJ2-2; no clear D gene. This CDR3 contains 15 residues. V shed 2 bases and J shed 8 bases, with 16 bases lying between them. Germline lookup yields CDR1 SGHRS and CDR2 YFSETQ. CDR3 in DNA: TGCGCCAGCAGCTTTAATAGGGTCGAGTCGGGGGAGCTGTTTTTT. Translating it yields CASSFNRVESGELFF.

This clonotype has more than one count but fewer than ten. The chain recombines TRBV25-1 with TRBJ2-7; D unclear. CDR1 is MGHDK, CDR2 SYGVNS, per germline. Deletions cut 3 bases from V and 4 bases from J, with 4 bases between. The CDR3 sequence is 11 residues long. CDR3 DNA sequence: TGTGCCAGCAGTGAGTGGTACGAGCAGTACTTC. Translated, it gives CASSEWYEQYF.

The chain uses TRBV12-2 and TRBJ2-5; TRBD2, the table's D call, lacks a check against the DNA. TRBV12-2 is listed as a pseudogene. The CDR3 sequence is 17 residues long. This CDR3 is CASRLVVAGGQKETQYF. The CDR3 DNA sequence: TGTGCAAGTCGCTTAGTCGTAGCGGGGGGGCAAAAAGAGACCCAGTACTTC.

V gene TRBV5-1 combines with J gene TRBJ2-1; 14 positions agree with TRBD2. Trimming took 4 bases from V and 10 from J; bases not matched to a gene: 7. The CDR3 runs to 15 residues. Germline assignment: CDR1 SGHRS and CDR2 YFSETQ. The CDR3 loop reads CASSSGTSGRGEQFF. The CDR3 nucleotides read TGCGCCAGCAGCAGCGGGACTAGCGGGAGAGGGGAGCAGTTCTTC.

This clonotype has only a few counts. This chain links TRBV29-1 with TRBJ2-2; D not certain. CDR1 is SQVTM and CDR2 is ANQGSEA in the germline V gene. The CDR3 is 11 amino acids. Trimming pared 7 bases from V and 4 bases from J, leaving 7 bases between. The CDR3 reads CSGRVTGELFF. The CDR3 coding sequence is TGCAGCGGCCGGGTCACCGGGGAGCTGTTTTTT.

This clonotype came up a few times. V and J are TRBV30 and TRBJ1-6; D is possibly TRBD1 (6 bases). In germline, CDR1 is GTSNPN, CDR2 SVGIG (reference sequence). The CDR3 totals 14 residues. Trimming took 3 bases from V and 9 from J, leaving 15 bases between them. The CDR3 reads CAWSEMGAGSPLHF. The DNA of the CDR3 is TGTGCCTGGAGCGAGATGGGGGCTGGTTCACCCCTCCACTTT.

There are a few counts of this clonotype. CDR3 in amino acids: CASSQDRRDEETQYF. The CDR3 nucleotides are TGCGCCAGCAGCCAAGATCGCAGGGACGAAGAGACCCAGTACTTC. The chain carries TRBV4-3 and TRBJ2-5, with D tentatively TRBD1 or TRBD2 (5 bases each). CDR3 size: 15 residues. CDR1 LGHNA and CDR2 YSLEER come from the germline V gene. Trimming removed 0 bases from V and 3 bases from J, with 11 bases in between.

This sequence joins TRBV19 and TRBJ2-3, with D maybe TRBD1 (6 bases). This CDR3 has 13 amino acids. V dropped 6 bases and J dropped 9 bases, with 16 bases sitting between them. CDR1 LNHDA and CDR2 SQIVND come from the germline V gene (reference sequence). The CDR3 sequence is CASRKTGLPTQYF. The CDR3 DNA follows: TGTGCCAGTAGGAAAACAGGGCTCCCCACGCAGTATTTT.

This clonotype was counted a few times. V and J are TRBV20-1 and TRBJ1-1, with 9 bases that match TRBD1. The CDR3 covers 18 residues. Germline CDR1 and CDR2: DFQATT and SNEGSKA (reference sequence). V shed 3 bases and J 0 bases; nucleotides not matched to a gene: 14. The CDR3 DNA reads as TGCAGTGCTAGTGCTTGGTACCGGGACAGGGCTATGAACACTGAAGCTTTCTTT. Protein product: CSASAWYRDRAMNTEAFF.

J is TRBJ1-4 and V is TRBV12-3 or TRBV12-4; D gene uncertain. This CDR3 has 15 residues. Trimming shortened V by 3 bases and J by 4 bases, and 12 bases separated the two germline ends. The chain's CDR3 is CASSFWADNNEKLFF. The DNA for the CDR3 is TGTGCCAGCAGTTTTTGGGCAGATAATAATGAAAAACTGTTTTTT.